This record concerns one TCR beta chain sequence. The data stem from a study of blood T cell repertoires in COVID-19. Study at large: Collection of acute and convalescent COVID-19 samples took place in the United States, Italy and Spain.

TCRdb's copy holds only in-frame clones and misses some; the assay was immunoSEQ multiplex PCR. The sample consists of 47,000 or so clones, around 81% of them appearing once. This CDR3 spans 13 amino acids. J lost 6 bases, V lost 3 bases, and 4 bases had no gene match. Per germline, CDR1 SEHNR and CDR2 FQNEAQ (reference sequence). The source of this sequence is a woman older than 75 with COVID-19, enrolled during active disease. Sequencing was carried out using peripheral blood. This chain connects TRBV7-9 to TRBJ1-1, with 7 positions matching TRBD1. The CDR3 DNA is TGTGCCAGCAGCTTTACAGGGGTCGCTGAAGCTTTCTTT. Protein: CASSFTGVAEAFF.